The 18 T cell receptor beta chains listed next were all sequenced from one sample in a study of cytotoxic CD8 clonotypes in ibrutinib-treated CLL (dated by TCRdb to the early 2020s). Library preparation employed the immunoSEQ multiplex PCR assay. TCRdb holds this immuneACCESS table with in-frame rearrangements only. Some clones are missing; in checked studies, unresolved V genes explain under half, and the rest has no known cause. This sample lists some 130,000 clones; 84% were detected once. The ten largest clones take up less than 4% of the sample. The label giving this sample's time point can be read as: 20 to 25 months on ibrutinib. Here the sequenced sample was PBMCs, taken after 24 months of ibrutinib treatment. These receptor sequences come from a human donor with chronic lymphocytic leukemia.

The genes are TRBV2 and TRBJ2-7; TRBD1 agrees at 11 bases. J gave up 7 bases and V 0 bases, and 5 bases lay outside the gene matches. The germline CDR1 and CDR2 sequences are SNHLY and FYNNEI. This CDR3 contains 15 residues. In DNA, the CDR3 is TGTGCCAGCAGTGAAGCGGGACAGGGGGTAGGGGAGCAGTACTTC. As protein: CASSEAGQGVGEQYF. The whole variable domain, filled in from reference TRBV2 and TRBJ2-7, reads EPEVTQTPSHQVTQMGQEVILRCVPISNHLYFYWYRQILGQKVEFLVSFYNNEISEKSEIFDDQFSVERPDGSNFTLKIRSTKLEDSAMYFCASSEAGQGVGEQYFGPGTRLTVT.

The rearrangement joins TRBV7-3 to TRBJ2-3; weak D call: TRBD2 (5 bases). Germline-derived CDR1 and CDR2 are SGHTA and FQGTGA. CDR3 length: 16 amino acids. V was trimmed by 5 bases and J by 0 bases, leaving 15 bases between them. The CDR3, as DNA: TGTGCCAGCAGCCCCCGGGGTGGGCCTAGCACAGATACGCAGTATTTT. This encodes CASSPRGGPSTDTQYF.

V and J are TRBV11-1 and TRBJ2-3; D gene uncertain. Per the germline V gene, CDR1 is SGHAT and CDR2 is FQDESV (reference sequence). This CDR3 is 14 amino acids long. V was trimmed by 7 bases and J by 2 bases, leaving 13 bases between them. Here the CDR3 reads CASTSRRLTDTQYF. The CDR3 DNA reads TGTGCCAGCACCTCCCGACGCCTCACAGATACGCAGTATTTT.

This clone appeared a few times. One junction end disagrees with the germline gene, perhaps due to a read error. The gene calls are TRBV6-5 and TRBJ1-1, with a tentative D call TRBD1 (5 bases). Germline V CDR1 and CDR2: MNHEY, SVGAGI. The length of the CDR3 is 13 residues. The CDR3 sequence is CASSSNRGTKAFF. In DNA form, the CDR3 reads TGTGCCAGCAGTTCTAACCGGGGCACTAAAGCTTTCTTT.

This rearrangement joins TRBV6-1 to TRBJ2-7; 12 bases agree with TRBD2. The junction had 8 bases not matched to a gene; V was cut back by 1 base and J by 4 bases. This CDR3 has 17 residues. Germline CDR1 is MNHNS and CDR2 is SASEGT. CDR3 DNA sequence: TGTGCCAGCAGTGAAGAGACTAGCGGGGGACAGGAGTACGAGCAGTACTTC. This codes for CASSEETSGGQEYEQYF.

CDR3 amino acids: CASRQAYEQYF. CDR3 coding DNA: TGTGCCAGCAGGCAAGCCTACGAGCAGTACTTC. The rearrangement joins TRBV28 to TRBJ2-7; D is ambiguous. The ends were cut back, 6 bases at V and 2 bases at J, with 5 bases in the middle. This CDR3 has 11 residues. Germline V CDR1 and CDR2: MDHEN, SYDVKM.

V gene TRBV5-6 combines with J gene TRBJ2-6; D is unclear. V lost 4 bases and J lost 2, with 19 bases in between. The CDR3 runs 18 residues. Germline assignment: CDR1 SGHDT and CDR2 YYEEEE. This CDR3 is CASSRPPRRRTGANVLTF. Here the CDR3 DNA reads TGTGCCAGCAGCCGCCCCCCGAGGCGGCGCACTGGGGCCAACGTCCTGACTTTC.

The chain is built from TRBV18 and TRBJ2-4, with a weak D call TRBD1 (6 bases). Germline values: CDR1 KGHSH, CDR2 LQKENI. The CDR3 extends over 15 amino acids. Trimming took off 4 bases at V and 2 bases at J, with 12 bases between the two ends. The CDR3 coding sequence is TGTGCCAGCTCACAAACACAGGGAACCAAAAACATTCAGTACTTC. Translation gives CASSQTQGTKNIQYF.

Notes on this clone: The same CDR3 also results from other DNA sequences found in this sample. The chain recombines TRBV10-3 with TRBJ1-3; D unclear. V lost 3 bases and J 0 bases, leaving 3 bases between the germline ends. The CDR3 covers 13 residues. CDR1 is ENHRY and CDR2 is SYGVKD in the germline V gene. DNA for the CDR3: TGTGCCATCAGTGACTCCTCTGGAAACACCATATATTTT. This sequence encodes CAISDSSGNTIYF.

The genes are TRBV5-4 and TRBJ1-6; D is perhaps TRBD1 (5 bases). Looked up from germline, CDR1 is SGHNT and CDR2 is YYREEE (reference sequence). This CDR3 has 16 residues. V lost 0 bases and J 9 bases, leaving 16 bases between the germline ends. CDR3 loop: CASSLGRAPGGSPLHF. DNA for the CDR3: TGTGCCAGCAGCTTGGGCCGGGCCCCGGGGGGTTCACCCCTCCACTTT.

This clone was detected a few times. The chain couples TRBV18 to TRBJ2-7, with D maybe TRBD1 (5 bases). Trimming left V 2 bases short and J 6 bases short, with 17 bases between. Germline assignment: CDR1 KGHSH and CDR2 LQKENI. The length of the CDR3 is 15 residues. CDR3 DNA sequence: TGTGCCAGCTCACCAGGTAGTTTCGTAGGGGTCGAGCAGTACTTC. Translated, it gives CASSPGSFVGVEQYF.

The chain joins TRBV5-3 to TRBJ1-3, with D possibly TRBD1 on 6 matching bases. TRBV5-3 is sorted into the ORF group, with uncertain function. The CDR3 is 15 residues long. Trimming removed 0 bases from V and 0 bases from J, with 7 bases in between. CDR3 sequence reads: CARSLATGSGNTIYF. The CDR3 nucleotides are TGTGCCAGAAGCTTGGCGACAGGCTCTGGAAACACCATATATTTT.

This sequence joins TRBV5-5 and TRBJ1-3; D is possibly TRBD1 (5 bases). The CDR3 is 15 amino acids. V was shortened by 0 bases and J by 4 bases, with 11 bases between the two germline ends. Per germline, CDR1 SGHKS and CDR2 YYEKEE (reference sequence). CDR3: CASSLARAVGNTIYF. The CDR3 DNA reads as TGTGCCAGCAGCTTGGCCAGGGCCGTGGGAAACACCATATATTTT. Filled out from reference TRBV5-5 and TRBJ1-3, the complete variable domain reads DAGVTQSPTHLIKTRGQQVTLRCSPISGHKSVSWYQQVLGQGPQFIFQYYEKEERGRGNFPDRFSARQFPNYSSELNVNALLLGDSALYLCASSLARAVGNTIYFGEGSWLTVV.

The V call is TRBV4-1, the J call TRBJ2-3; TRBD2 might be the D (6 bases). There are 17 residues in the CDR3. Trimming took off 1 base at V and 4 bases at J, with 18 bases between the two ends. In germline, CDR1 is MGHRA, CDR2 YSYEKL. The CDR3 bases are TGCGCCAGCAGCCAAGCTCCCACTCGGCGGGACCCAGATACGCAGTATTTT. It codes for CASSQAPTRRDPDTQYF.

The J gene is TRBJ2-2, the V gene TRBV4-1; no reliable D call. V lost 1 base to trimming and J lost 4 bases, with 22 bases between them. Germline V lookup: CDR1 MGHRA, CDR2 YSYEKL. The CDR3 runs 19 residues. DNA for the CDR3: TGCGCCAGCAGCCAAGGGTTGGTTTTGGCAGTTTCGCGCACCGGGGAGCTGTTTTTT. Translated: CASSQGLVLAVSRTGELFF.

In this sample, this clone turned up a few times. The chain employs TRBV4-1 and TRBJ2-3, with a weak D call TRBD1 (5 bases). The CDR3 has 16 residues. V was trimmed by 2 bases and J by 0 bases, leaving 12 bases between them. Germline CDR1 MGHRA, CDR2 YSYEKL. CDR3 coding DNA: TGCGCCAGCAGCCAAAACGGACACGAAAGCACAGATACGCAGTATTTT. Encoded protein: CASSQNGHESTDTQYF.

V and J are TRBV6-6 and TRBJ2-1; a weak D match, TRBD2 (6 bases). The germline V and J ends were trimmed by 5 bases and 9 bases, with 14 bases remaining between them. The CDR3 has 13 amino acids. Germline CDR1 is MNHNY and CDR2 is SVGAGI (reference sequence). The CDR3: CASSVLASREQFF. CDR3 nucleotide sequence: TGTGCCAGCAGTGTACTAGCTTCCCGTGAGCAGTTCTTC.

This clone was counted a single time. This rearrangement joins TRBV30 to TRBJ2-5; TRBD2 matches 8 bases. Trimming took 3 bases from V and 5 from J; bases not matched to a gene: 8. The CDR3 extends over 14 amino acids. Germline V gives CDR1 GTSNPN, CDR2 SVGIG (reference sequence). The CDR3 DNA reads as TGTGCCTGGAGGAGTGAGCGGGGGTTGGAGACCCAGTACTTC. Translating gives CAWRSERGLETQYF. The full variable domain, its missing parts supplied by reference TRBV30 and TRBJ2-5, is SQTIHQWPATLVQPVGSPLSLECTVEGTSNPNLYWYRQAAGRGLQLLFYSVGIGQISSEVPQNLSASRPQDRQFILSSKKLLLSDSGFYLCAWRSERGLETQYFGPGTRLLVL.